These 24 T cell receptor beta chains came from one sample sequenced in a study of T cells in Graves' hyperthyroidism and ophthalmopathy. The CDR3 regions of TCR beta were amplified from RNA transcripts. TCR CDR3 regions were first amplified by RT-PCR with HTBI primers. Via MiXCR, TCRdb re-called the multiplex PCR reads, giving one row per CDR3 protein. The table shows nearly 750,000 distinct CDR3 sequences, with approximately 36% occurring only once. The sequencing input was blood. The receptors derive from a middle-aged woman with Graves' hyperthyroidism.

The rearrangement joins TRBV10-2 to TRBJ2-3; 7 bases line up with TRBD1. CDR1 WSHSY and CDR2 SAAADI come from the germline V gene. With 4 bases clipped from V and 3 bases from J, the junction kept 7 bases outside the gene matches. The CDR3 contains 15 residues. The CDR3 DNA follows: TGCGCCAGCAGTGTAACAGGGGCACGGACAGATACGCAGTATTTT. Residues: CASSVTGARTDTQYF.

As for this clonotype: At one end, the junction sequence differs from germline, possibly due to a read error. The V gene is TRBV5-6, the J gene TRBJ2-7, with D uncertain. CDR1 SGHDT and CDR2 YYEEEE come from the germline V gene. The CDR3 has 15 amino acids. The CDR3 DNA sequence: TGTGCCGGCAGCTTGGAACAGTCTCTCTCCTACGAGCAGTACTTC. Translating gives CAGSLEQSLSYEQYF.

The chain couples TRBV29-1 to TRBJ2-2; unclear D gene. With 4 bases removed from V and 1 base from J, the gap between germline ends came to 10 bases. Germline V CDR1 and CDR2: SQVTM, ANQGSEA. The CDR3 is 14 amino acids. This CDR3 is CSVAGHGNTGELFF. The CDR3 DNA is TGCAGCGTTGCCGGCCACGGGAACACCGGGGAGCTGTTTTTT.

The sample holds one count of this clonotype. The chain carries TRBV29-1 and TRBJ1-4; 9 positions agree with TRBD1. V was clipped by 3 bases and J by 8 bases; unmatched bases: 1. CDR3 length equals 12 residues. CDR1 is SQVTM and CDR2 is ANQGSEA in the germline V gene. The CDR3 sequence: CSVEGQGEKLFF. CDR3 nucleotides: TGCAGCGTTGAGGGACAGGGCGAAAAACTGTTTTTT. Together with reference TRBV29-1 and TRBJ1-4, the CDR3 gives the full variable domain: SAVISQKPSRDICQRGTSLTIQCQVDSQVTMMFWYRQQPGQSLTLIATANQGSEATYESGFVIDKFPISRPNLTFSTLTVSNMSPEDSSIYLCSVEGQGEKLFFGSGTQLSVL.

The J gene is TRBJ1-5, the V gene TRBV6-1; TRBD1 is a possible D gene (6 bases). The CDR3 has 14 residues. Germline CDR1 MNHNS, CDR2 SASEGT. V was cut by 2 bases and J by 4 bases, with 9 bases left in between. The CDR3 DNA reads TGTGCCAGCAGTGAAAGAGACAGGAATCAGCCCCAGCATTTT. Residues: CASSERDRNQPQHF.

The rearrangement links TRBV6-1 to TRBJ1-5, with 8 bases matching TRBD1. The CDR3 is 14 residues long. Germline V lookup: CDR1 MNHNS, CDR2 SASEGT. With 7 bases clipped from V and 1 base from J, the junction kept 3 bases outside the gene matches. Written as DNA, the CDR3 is TGTGCCAGCATTTACAGGGGGAGCAATCAGCCCCAGCATTTT. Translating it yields CASIYRGSNQPQHF.

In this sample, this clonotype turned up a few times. CDR3 amino acids: CASSQDTGPGPTGELFF. The CDR3 DNA reads TGCGCCAGCAGCCAAGATACCGGTCCGGGGCCCACCGGGGAGCTGTTTTTT. V usage is TRBV4-3 and J usage is TRBJ2-2; D assignment may be TRBD1 or TRBD2 (5 bases each). Trimming left V 0 bases short and J 4 bases short, with 15 bases between. The germline V gene encodes CDR1 LGHNA and CDR2 YSLEER. CDR3 size: 17 residues.

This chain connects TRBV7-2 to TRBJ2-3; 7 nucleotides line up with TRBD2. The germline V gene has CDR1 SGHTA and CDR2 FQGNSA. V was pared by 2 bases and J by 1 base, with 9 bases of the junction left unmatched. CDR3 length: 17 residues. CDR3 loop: CASSLHKRGDRTDTQYF. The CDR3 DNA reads TGTGCCAGCAGCTTACATAAGCGGGGTGACCGCACAGATACGCAGTATTTT.

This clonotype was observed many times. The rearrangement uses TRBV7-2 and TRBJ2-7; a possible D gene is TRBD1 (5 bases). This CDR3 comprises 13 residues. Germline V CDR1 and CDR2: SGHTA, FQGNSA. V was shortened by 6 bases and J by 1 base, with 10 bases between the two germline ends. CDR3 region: CASRPTASYEQYF. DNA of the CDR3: TGTGCCAGCAGACCGACAGCTTCCTACGAGCAGTACTTC.

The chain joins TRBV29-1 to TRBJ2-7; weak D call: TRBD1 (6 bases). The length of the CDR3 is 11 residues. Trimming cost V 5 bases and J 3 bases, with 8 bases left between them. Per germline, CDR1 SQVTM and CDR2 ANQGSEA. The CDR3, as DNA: TGCAGCGTTACAGGGAACTACGAGCAGTACTTC. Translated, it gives CSVTGNYEQYF.

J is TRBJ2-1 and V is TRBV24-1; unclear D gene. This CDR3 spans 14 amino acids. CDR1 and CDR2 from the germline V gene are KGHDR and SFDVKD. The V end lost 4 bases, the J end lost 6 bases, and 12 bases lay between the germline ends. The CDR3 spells CATSEADRFNEQFF. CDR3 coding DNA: TGTGCCACCAGTGAGGCCGACCGTTTCAATGAGCAGTTCTTC.

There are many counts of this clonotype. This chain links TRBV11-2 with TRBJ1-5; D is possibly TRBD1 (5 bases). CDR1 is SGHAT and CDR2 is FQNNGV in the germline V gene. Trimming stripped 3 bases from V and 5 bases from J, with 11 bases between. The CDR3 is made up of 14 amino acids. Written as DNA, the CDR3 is TGTGCCAGCAGCTTTCAGGGAGGCGATCAGCCCCAGCATTTT. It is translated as CASSFQGGDQPQHF.

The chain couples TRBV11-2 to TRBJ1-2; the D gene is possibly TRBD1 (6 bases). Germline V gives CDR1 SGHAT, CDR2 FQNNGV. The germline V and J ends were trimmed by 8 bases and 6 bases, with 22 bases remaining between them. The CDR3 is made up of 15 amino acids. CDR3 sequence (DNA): TGTGCCAGCCGTTCAGGGGCCGGATCCGTTCATGGCTACACCTTC. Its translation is CASRSGAGSVHGYTF.

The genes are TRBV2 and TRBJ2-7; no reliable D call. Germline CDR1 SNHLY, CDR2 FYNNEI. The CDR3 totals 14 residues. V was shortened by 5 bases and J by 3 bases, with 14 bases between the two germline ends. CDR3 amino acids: CASSFSTTLYEQYF. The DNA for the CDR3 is TGTGCCAGCAGTTTTTCAACTACCCTCTACGAGCAGTACTTC.

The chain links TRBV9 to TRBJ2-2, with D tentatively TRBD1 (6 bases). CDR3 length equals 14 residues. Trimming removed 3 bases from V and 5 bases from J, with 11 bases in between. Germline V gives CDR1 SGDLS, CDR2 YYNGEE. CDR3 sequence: CASSAQTGTGELFF. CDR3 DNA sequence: TGTGCCAGCAGCGCCCAAACAGGGACCGGGGAGCTGTTTTTT.

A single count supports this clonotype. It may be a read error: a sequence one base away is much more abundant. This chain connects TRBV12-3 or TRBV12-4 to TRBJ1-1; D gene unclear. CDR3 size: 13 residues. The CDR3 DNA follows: TGTGCCGGCAGTCAAGAGGAGGGCACTGAAGCTTTCTTT. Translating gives CAGSQEEGTEAFF.

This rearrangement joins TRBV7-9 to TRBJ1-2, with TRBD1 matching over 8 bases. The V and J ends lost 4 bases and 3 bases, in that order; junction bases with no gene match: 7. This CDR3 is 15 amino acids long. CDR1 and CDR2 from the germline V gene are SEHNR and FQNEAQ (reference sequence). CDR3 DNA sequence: TGTGCCAGCAGCTCACCACAGGGACAGGACTATGGCTACACCTTC. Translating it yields CASSSPQGQDYGYTF.

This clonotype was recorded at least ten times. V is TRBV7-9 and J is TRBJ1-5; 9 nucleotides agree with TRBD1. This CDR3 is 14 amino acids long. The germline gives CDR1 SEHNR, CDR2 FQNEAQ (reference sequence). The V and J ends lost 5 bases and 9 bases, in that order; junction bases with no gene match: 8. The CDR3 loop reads CASSHRDRDSPQHF. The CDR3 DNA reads TGTGCCAGCAGCCACCGGGACAGGGATTCGCCCCAGCATTTT.

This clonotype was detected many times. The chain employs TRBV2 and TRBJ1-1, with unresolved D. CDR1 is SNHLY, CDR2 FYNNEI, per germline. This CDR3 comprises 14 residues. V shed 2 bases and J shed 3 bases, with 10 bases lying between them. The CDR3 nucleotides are TGTGCCAGCAGTGAATTTCAGTCCGACACTGAAGCTTTCTTT. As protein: CASSEFQSDTEAFF.

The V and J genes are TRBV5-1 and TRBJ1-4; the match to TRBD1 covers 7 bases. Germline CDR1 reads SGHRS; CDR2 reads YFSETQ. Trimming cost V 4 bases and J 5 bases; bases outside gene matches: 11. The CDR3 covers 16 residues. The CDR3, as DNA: TGCGCCAGCAGCCTGACAGGGAATCTGGGGAATGAAAAACTGTTTTTT. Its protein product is CASSLTGNLGNEKLFF. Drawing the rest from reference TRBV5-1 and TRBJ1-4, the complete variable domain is KAGVTQTPRYLIKTRGQQVTLSCSPISGHRSVSWYQQTPGQGLQFLFEYFSETQRNKGNFPGRFSGRQFSNSRSEMNVSTLELGDSALYLCASSLTGNLGNEKLFFGSGTQLSVL.

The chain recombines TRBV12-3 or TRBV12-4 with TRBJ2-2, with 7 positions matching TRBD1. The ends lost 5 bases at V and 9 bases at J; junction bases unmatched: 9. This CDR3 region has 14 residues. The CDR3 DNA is TGTGCCAGCAGTCAAGACAGGGCCTTCTGGGAGCTGTTTTTT. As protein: CASSQDRAFWELFF.

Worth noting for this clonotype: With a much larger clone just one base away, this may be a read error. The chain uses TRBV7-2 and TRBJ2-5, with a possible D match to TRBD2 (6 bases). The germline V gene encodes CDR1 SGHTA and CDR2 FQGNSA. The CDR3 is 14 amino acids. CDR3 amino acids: CASSHSGLGKAQYF. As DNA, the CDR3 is TGCGCCAGCAGCCATTCGGGACTCGGCAAGGCCCAGTACTTC.

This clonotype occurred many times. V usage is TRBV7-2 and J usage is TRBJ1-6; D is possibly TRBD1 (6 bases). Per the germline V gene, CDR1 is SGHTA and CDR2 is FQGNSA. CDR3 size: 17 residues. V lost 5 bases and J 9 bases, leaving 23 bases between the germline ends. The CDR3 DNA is TGTGCCAGCAGCCACGCTAGTACAGGGCCCAGGGGTTCACCCCTCCACTTT. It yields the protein CASSHASTGPRGSPLHF.

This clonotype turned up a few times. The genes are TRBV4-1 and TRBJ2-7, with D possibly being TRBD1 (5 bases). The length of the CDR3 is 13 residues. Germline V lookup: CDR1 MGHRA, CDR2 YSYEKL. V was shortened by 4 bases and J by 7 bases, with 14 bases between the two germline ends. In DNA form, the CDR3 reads TGCGCCAGCAGCCCAGGGCGGAAAGAGGAGCAGTACTTC. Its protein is CASSPGRKEEQYF.